Included here is one T cell receptor beta chain sequence, with context. This sample is part of a study of blood T cell repertoires in COVID-19. Germline CDR1 and CDR2: SGHRS and YFSETQ. This CDR3 contains 15 residues. V was clipped by 4 bases and J by 1 base, with 14 bases between them. This study enrolled people aged roughly 18 to 90 from roughly 22 US geographic areas. Participants in the exposed group had met a COVID-19 case in the 2 weeks before joining the study. Methods used by the authors: Reference gene primer amplification in the assay estimated nucleated cell counts. Assay: immunoSEQ multiplex PCR; the TCRdb copy retains only in-frame clones and omits some. V and J calls and clone size are those listed in that table; D and trimming were worked out from the DNA. The top ten hold under 4.5% of the sample, which has 200,000 to 250,000 clones, about 87% seen once.

This TCR came from a woman in her twenties or thirties who had been exposed to COVID-19. V gene TRBV5-1 combines with J gene TRBJ1-1, with D tentatively TRBD1 (5 bases). The sequenced sample consisted of PBMCs or T cells enriched from blood (not recorded which). The CDR3 spells CASSTGHMKNTEAFF. The CDR3 DNA follows: TGCGCCAGCAGCACCGGACATATGAAGAACACTGAAGCTTTCTTT.